This TCR beta chain derives from a study of monozygotic twins with inflammatory bowel disease. The length of the CDR3 is 14 residues. The germline CDR1 and CDR2 sequences are DFQATT and SNEGSKA (reference sequence). In regard to this clonotype: Its specificity is not known.

TCRdb reprocessed the 5' RACE reads and stores each CDR3 protein as one record, lacking DNA. Its table lists hundreds of thousands of distinct CDR3 sequences. Study-level results: Ultimately, a single strong signal or clonotype associated with IBD was not supported.

Sequencing was carried out using blood. The receptor was derived from a human donor with ulcerative colitis or Crohn's disease, or a healthy co-twin of an affected twin (not recorded which). The gene calls are TRBV20-1 and TRBJ1-2; TCRdb picks TRBD1, but there is no DNA to check that call. The CDR3 region is CSASRNRGRSGYTF.